This T cell receptor (delta chain) was sequenced in a study of delta chains in infants with herpesvirus infections (dated 2023 in TCRdb). Regarding the study in general: The study prospectively followed a Ugandan infant birth cohort from birth to characterize gammadelta T cell responses to primary cytomegalovirus (CMV) infection. The study searched for a public fetal Vdelta1/Vgamma8 gammadelta TCR clonotype in infants who acquired CMV infection after birth. gammadelta TCRs were sequenced from PBMC obtained from about 19 CMV-infected infants (one congenitally infected) and 7 or 8 CMV-uninfected infants for whom sufficient sample was available. By approximate age, the infant blood samples fell into groups of 1.5, 4, 8 and 12 months. The previously published Belgian fetal and cord blood gammadelta TCR data were not generated in this cohort and were added only for comparison. The paper as a whole reports these results and caveats: Public-clonotype frequency among Vdelta1 cells appeared to be inversely correlated with age at infection and was observed to decay rapidly, seemingly without persisting beyond approximately 8 weeks. Limitations noted by the authors included a small sample size and a lack of race- or environment-matched controls, because nearly all Ugandans acquire CMV before adulthood. The public clonotype was found only at the first time point after infection and was absent in uninfected infants and in those infected after 120 days. The public Vdelta1 clonotype appeared in 4 of 18 CMV-infected infants: three infected postnatally before 120 days of age, plus the congenitally infected infant. The public clonotype might still be present below the detection limit in CMV-uninfected infants.

The CDR3 sequence holds 19 residues, the cysteine and phenylalanine included. The read is trimmed to its CDR3 DNA, 57 bases read in frame from base 1. The germline V gene yields TSWWSYY for CDR1 and QGS for CDR2. Clipping removes 0 bases from V and 0 bases from J, with 12 as the unmatched junction base count. In Kampala, Uganda, pregnant women receiving prenatal care were recruited and their infants were enrolled, and documentation of maternal HIV status was required. Families received weekly visits, and collection of infant clinical information, oral swabs and peripheral blood began at 6 weeks of age and continued every 4 months after that. Blood was collected in heparin tubes, and PBMC were isolated by Ficoll-Paque density gradient centrifugation and cryopreserved. This clone was observed a single time. Its antigen is currently not known. No quality values exist for individual bases; no much larger clone is one base distant. One read alone lends weak support.

The receptor library was made with RT-PCR. PBMC RNA was reverse transcribed with SuperScript II using gamma-chain- and delta-chain-specific primers to generate TCR cDNA. After purification with AMPure XP beads, the cDNA was amplified and indexed with Illumina adapters using the Nextera XT Index Kit. gammadelta TCR libraries were sequenced on an Illumina MiSeq with a V2 300-cycle kit. In the original analysis: Using MiXCR v2.1.12, CDR3 sequences were assembled, and reads were mapped onto D, J and V genes obtained from GenBank. VDJtools v1.2.1 was used to analyze the repertoires of the CDR3 clonotypes. TCRdb reprocessed the public data with the CATT caller; entries with the same nucleotide sequence were combined afterwards. The V and J calls, along with clone size, are taken from TCRdb and not from the paper's own processing. The sample has around 1,300 delta-chain clones on record, more than 30% of them singletons. The ten biggest clones cover around a tenth of the sample.

The material sequenced was peripheral blood, taken at time point 2 of longitudinal follow-up. The V and J segments used are TRDV1 and TRDJ1; 8 of the junction bases match TRDD3. The receptor's source is a human donor who was a Ugandan infant, either HIV-exposed or HIV-unexposed (not recorded which). The CDR3: CALGELRINWGVYTDKLIF. At the DNA level, the sequence is TGTGCTCTTGGGGAACTTAGAATCAACTGGGGGGTGTACACCGATAAACTCATCTTT.